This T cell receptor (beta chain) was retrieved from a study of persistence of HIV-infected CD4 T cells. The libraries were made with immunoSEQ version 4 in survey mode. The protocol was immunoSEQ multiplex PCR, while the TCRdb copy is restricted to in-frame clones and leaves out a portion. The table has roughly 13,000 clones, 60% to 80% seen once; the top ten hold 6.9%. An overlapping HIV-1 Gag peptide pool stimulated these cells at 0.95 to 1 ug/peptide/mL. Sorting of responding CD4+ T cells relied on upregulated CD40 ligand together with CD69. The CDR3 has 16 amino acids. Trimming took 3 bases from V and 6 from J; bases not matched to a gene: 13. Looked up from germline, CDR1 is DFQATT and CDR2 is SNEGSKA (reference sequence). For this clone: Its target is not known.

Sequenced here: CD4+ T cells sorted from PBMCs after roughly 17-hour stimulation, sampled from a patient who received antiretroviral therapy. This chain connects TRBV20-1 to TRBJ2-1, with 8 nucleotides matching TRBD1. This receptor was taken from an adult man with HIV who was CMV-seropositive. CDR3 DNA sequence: TGCAGTGCTAGTCATCACGGGGACAGGTGGGTCAATGAGCAGTTCTTC. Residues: CSASHHGDRWVNEQFF.